The text below deals with one T cell receptor beta chain. Its antigen remains unknown. The data derive from a study of OX40 agonist ivuxolimab in advanced cancers. The overall study: Age averaged around 60 years (range about 23 to 80), and more than 80% were male. Prior checkpoint blockade (anti-PD-1, anti-PD-L1 or anti-CTLA-4) was permitted; approximately 41% had it. General study points: In the expanded peripheral T cells, antigen specificity was never determined. At 0.1 to 3.0 mg/kg and by week 6, clonal expansion occurred in CD4+ and CD8+ blood T cells.

The method was immunoSEQ multiplex PCR; TCRdb's version includes in-frame clones alone and lacks a portion of them. The sample lists approximately 69,000 clones, around 88% occurring once. Source: CD4+ or CD8+ T cells sorted from blood, taken in a trial of the OX40 agonist ivuxolimab. The source is an adult with an advanced solid tumor such as melanoma, head and neck, liver or kidney cancer.

CDR3 coding DNA: TGTGCCAGCTCGCCCGGGACAGCGAAGACTAGCACAGATACGCAGTATTTT. It is translated as CASSPGTAKTSTDTQYF. The genes are TRBV18 and TRBJ2-3; 7 nucleotides line up with TRBD1. Germline values: CDR1 KGHSH, CDR2 LQKENI. CDR3 length: 17 amino acids. After removal of 6 bases from V and 0 bases from J, the junction contained 12 bases not matched to a gene.